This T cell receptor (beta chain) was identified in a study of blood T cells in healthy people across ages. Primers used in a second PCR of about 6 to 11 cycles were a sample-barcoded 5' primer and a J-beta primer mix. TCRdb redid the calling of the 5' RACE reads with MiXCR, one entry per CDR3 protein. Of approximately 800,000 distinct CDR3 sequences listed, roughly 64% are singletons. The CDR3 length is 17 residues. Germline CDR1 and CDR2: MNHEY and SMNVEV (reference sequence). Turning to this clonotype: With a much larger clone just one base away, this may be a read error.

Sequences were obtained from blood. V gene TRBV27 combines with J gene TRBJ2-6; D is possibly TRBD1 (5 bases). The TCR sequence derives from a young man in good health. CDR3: CASSLLGRLHGANVPTF. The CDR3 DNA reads TGTGCCAGCAGTTTATTGGGCAGGTTACATGGGGCCAACGTCCCGACTTTC.